A selection of T cell receptor beta chains follows, all from one sample in a study of blood T cell repertoires in COVID-19. Profiled with immunoSEQ multiplex PCR; TCRdb holds only in-frame clones, not every one. Found here are about 170,000 clones, 60% to 85% of them singletons; the top ten hold 8% to 9.5%. Sequenced input: peripheral blood. Receptors were obtained from a man in his fifties or sixties with acute or convalescent COVID-19. Both conserved end residues are part of each CDR3. D genes are given only for firm matches. Size tells how often a clone was seen (once, few, many) or the class of an expanded clone, and some rows leave it out.

TRBJ2-7 15 - - TRBV29-1 CSVEDRGDPSYEQYF TGCAGCGTTGAAGATCGCGGGGACCCTTCCTACGAGCAGTACTTC
TRBJ1-2 13 once - TRBV5-1 CASSHRDYYGYTF TGCGCCAGCAGCCACCGGGACTATTATGGCTACACCTTC
TRBJ2-3 15 - TRBD2 TRBV6-6 CASSYTGTSWDTQYF TGTGCCAGCAGTTACACCGGGACTAGCTGGGATACGCAGTATTTT
TRBJ2-7 14 few - TRBV11-2 CASSLDLPGYEQYF TGTGCCAGCAGCTTAGATCTGCCGGGTTACGAGCAGTACTTC
TRBJ2-2 18 - TRBD1 TRBV19 CASSIVSPGTGRAGELFF TGTGCCAGTAGTATTGTTTCGCCCGGGACAGGGAGGGCCGGGGAGCTGTTTTTT
TRBJ1-1 13 - - TRBV4-3 CASSLYRATEAFF TGCGCCAGCAGCCTTTACAGGGCGACTGAAGCTTTCTTT
TRBJ2-7 12 - - TRBV30 CAWSGSAYEQYF TGTGCCTGGTCCGGGAGCGCCTACGAGCAGTACTTC
TRBJ2-7 15 - - TRBV5-1 CASSLEGRGAVEQYF TGCGCCAGCAGCTTGGAAGGCAGGGGAGCGGTGGAGCAGTACTTC
TRBJ2-4 15 - - TRBV5-8 CASRPGSPTKNIQYF TGTGCCAGCCGACCGGGATCACCGACCAAAAACATTCAGTACTTC
TRBJ1-1 15 - TRBD1 TRBV6-2/TRBV6-3 CASSSGQGLNTEAFF TGTGCCAGCAGTTCGGGACAGGGTCTGAACACTGAAGCTTTCTTT
TRBJ1-2 16 few - TRBV3-1/TRBV3-2 CASSQLEVGPNYGYTF TGTGCCAGCAGCCAGTTGGAAGTGGGGCCTAACTATGGCTACACCTTC
TRBJ2-5 15 - TRBD1 TRBV7-2 CASSLGTGRQETQYF TGTGCCAGCAGCTTGGGGACAGGGAGACAAGAGACCCAGTACTTC
TRBJ1-2 14 many - TRBV7-8 CASSLPGVSNGYTF TGTGCCAGCAGCTTGCCAGGGGTATCAAACGGCTACACCTTC
TRBJ2-7 15 - - TRBV7-2 CASSLATADDYEQYF TGTGCCAGCAGCTTAGCGACAGCAGATGATTACGAGCAGTACTTC
TRBJ1-1 14 - - TRBV11-2 CASSLERPRTEAFF TGTGCCAGCAGCTTAGAGCGCCCCCGCACTGAAGCTTTCTTT
TRBJ1-1 17 - TRBD1 TRBV13 CASSLATWTGMNTEAFF TGTGCCAGCAGCTTAGCCACATGGACAGGGATGAACACTGAAGCTTTCTTT
TRBJ1-3 16 few - TRBV19 CASSIRRGSAGNTIYF TGTGCCAGTAGTATAAGGCGGGGTTCCGCTGGAAACACCATATATTTT
TRBJ2-5 16 - TRBD1 TRBV7-9 CASRPPRDSFQETQYF TGTGCCAGCAGGCCTCCCCGGGACAGCTTTCAAGAGACCCAGTACTTC
TRBJ2-1 12 - - TRBV25-1 CASSPPGNEQFF TGTGCCAGCAGCCCACCGGGGAATGAGCAGTTCTTC
TRBJ2-7 14 - TRBD1 TRBV11-2 CASMPRDRGREQYF TGTGCCAGCATGCCCCGGGACAGGGGACGCGAGCAGTACTTC
TRBJ2-1 13 few - TRBV9 CASSVVVQGEQFF TGTGCCAGCAGCGTAGTAGTACAGGGTGAGCAGTTCTTC
TRBJ1-1 14 once TRBD1 TRBV9 CASSPRDRGLEAFF TGTGCCAGCAGCCCCCGGGACAGGGGACTTGAAGCTTTCTTT
TRBJ2-2 16 - TRBD2 TRBV5-4 CASSLGLAGVGGELFF TGTGCCAGCAGCCTTGGACTAGCGGGGGTTGGCGGGGAGCTGTTTTTT
TRBJ1-2 14 - TRBD1 TRBV10-3 CAISPTTGFYGYTF TGTGCCATCAGCCCTACGACAGGGTTCTATGGCTACACCTTC
TRBJ2-2 13 - - TRBV5-6 CASRDTNTGELFF TGTGCCAGCCGCGACACCAACACCGGGGAGCTGTTTTTT
TRBJ2-7 17 once TRBD2 TRBV7-6 CASSLALPGLAGSEQYF TGTGCCAGCAGCTTGGCACTACCGGGACTAGCGGGGAGCGAGCAGTACTTC
TRBJ2-5 12 - - TRBV12-3/TRBV12-4 CASSPSSETQYF TGTGCCAGCAGTCCTAGCAGTGAGACCCAGTACTTC
TRBJ1-6 14 few - TRBV6-5 CASSPAYYNSPLHF TGTGCCAGCAGTCCCGCGTACTATAATTCACCCCTCCACTTT
TRBJ1-3 14 - - TRBV18 CASSPEGIGNTIYF TGTGCCAGCTCACCAGAGGGCATTGGAAACACCATATATTTT
TRBJ1-2 14 - - TRBV3-1/TRBV3-2 CASSPLDTAYGYTF TGTGCCAGCAGCCCCCTGGACACCGCATATGGCTACACCTTC
TRBJ1-2 15 - - TRBV7-2 CASSPRLGQNYGYTF TGTGCCAGCAGCCCGCGATTAGGACAGAACTATGGCTACACCTTC
TRBJ2-2 16 - TRBD2 TRBV10-1 CASSESGTTNTGELFF TGCGCCAGCAGTGAGTCGGGGACTACCAACACCGGGGAGCTGTTTTTT
TRBJ2-1 10 - - TRBV29-1 CSVRYNEQFF TGCAGCGTTCGTTACAATGAGCAGTTCTTC
TRBJ2-7 15 few - TRBV24-1 CATSDRGQGRYEQYF TGTGCCACCAGTGACCGCGGCCAGGGCCGCTACGAGCAGTACTTC
TRBJ1-1 13 - TRBD1 TRBV27 CASRDRTDRGAFF TGTGCCAGCCGGGACAGGACCGATCGGGGGGCTTTCTTT
TRBJ2-1 17 - TRBD1 TRBV24-1 CATSEYGTGGHLNEQFF TGTGCCACCAGTGAATACGGGACAGGGGGACACCTCAATGAGCAGTTCTTC
TRBJ2-3 16 once TRBD1 TRBV5-1 CASSSRGLLGTDTQYF TGCGCCAGCAGCTCCAGGGGGCTGTTGGGGACAGATACGCAGTATTTT
TRBJ2-3 12 - - TRBV29-1 CSARQVTDTQYF TGCAGCGCTAGACAAGTCACAGATACGCAGTATTTT
TRBJ1-2 13 - TRBD1 TRBV24-1 CATSRQGGRGYTF TGTGCCACCAGCCGACAGGGAGGCAGGGGCTACACCTTC
TRBJ1-2 19 - - TRBV24-1 CATSGPLGGEAGDNYGYTF TGTGCCACCAGTGGCCCCTTGGGAGGGGAAGCAGGGGACAACTATGGCTACACCTTC